The sequence of this T cell receptor beta chain was determined in a study of T-cell memory formation after mild COVID-19. Regarding this clonotype: Its antigen is still unknown.

Study-wide results and limits: Clones that contracted from day 15 to 85 had balanced CD4/CD8; later expanders were CD4+ biased.

TCRdb redid the calling of the 5' RACE reads with MiXCR, one entry per CDR3 protein. The sample records 360,000 or so distinct CDR3 sequences, around 27% being singletons. CDR3 length equals 14 residues. Between the trimmed V and J ends, which lost 1 base and 8 bases, there was a span of 12 bases. The germline V gene encodes CDR1 SGHDT and CDR2 YYEEEE. Sequencing was performed on PBMCs or a T cell subset sorted from them (not recorded which). This receptor was obtained from an adult woman who had mild COVID-19 (a few samples of this study predate the infection). Cell type and time point are not known. This chain joins TRBV5-6 and TRBJ2-2; D is undetermined. The CDR3 bases are TGTGCCAGCAGCTTGAAGAAGCTTTTAGGGGAGCTGTTTTTT. Protein: CASSLKKLLGELFF. Based on the CDR3 plus reference TRBV5-6 and TRBJ2-2, the full variable domain is DAGVTQSPTHLIKTRGQQVTLRCSPKSGHDTVSWYQQALGQGPQFIFQYYEEEERQRGNFPDRFSGHQFPNYSSELNVNALLLGDSALYLCASSLKKLLGELFFGEGSRLTVL.